Below, one TCR beta chain is given with its context. The assay was immunoSEQ multiplex PCR, and TCRdb's table has in-frame clones only and misses some. The sample has around 120,000 clones, about 86% seen once; the top ten hold roughly 15%. With V trimmed by 1 base and J by 3 bases, 9 bases remained unmatched. The V gene's germline CDR1 is MGHRA and CDR2 YSYEKL. The CDR3 consists of 16 residues. This record comes from a study of T cell responses to AZD1222 COVID-19 vaccine. The V gene is TRBV4-1, the J gene TRBJ2-7; 7 bases match TRBD2. The sequencing used peripheral blood, collected 28 days after the second AZD1222 dose. The clonotype was recovered from an adult who received the AZD1222 COVID-19 vaccine. The CDR3 loop is CASSQGLRGLLYEQYF. Written as DNA, the CDR3 is TGCGCCAGCAGCCAAGGGTTGCGGGGACTACTCTACGAGCAGTACTTC.